This note documents a single T cell receptor (beta chain) sequence. Its antigen is unknown. CDR1 is GTSNPN and CDR2 is SVGIG in the germline V gene (reference sequence). CDR3 size: 13 residues. V shed 4 bases, J shed 4 bases, and the junction held 3 bases outside the gene matches. This sample was taken from a study of identical twins' blood T cells. Background on the study: Roughly 50 million reads covered about 6 alpha-chain and about 6 beta-chain libraries.

Study-wide results and caveats: Twin repertoire similarity may partly reflect shared environment. Top TCRbeta clonotypes were shared more with twin than unrelated donors.

In the source study's methods: Per-library CDR3 reads ranged about 2.2 to 4 million; clonotypes, ~95,000 to ~550,000. TCRdb reanalysed the 5' RACE reads using MiXCR and keeps one entry per CDR3 protein. V and J calls and clone size were set by TCRdb, not the authors. The data contain 350,000 to 400,000 distinct CDR3 sequences, over 25% of them seen just once; the ten biggest clones take up 5.5% to 6.5%. V and J are TRBV30 and TRBJ2-2; 7 positions agree with TRBD1. The sequence was collected from a woman aged 18 to 55 in good health. Sequenced input: PBMCs. The CDR3: CAWTTGVTGELFF. DNA of the CDR3: TGTGCCTGGACAACAGGGGTCACCGGGGAGCTGTTTTTT.